A single sample gave rise to the 3 T cell receptor beta chains below, sequenced in a study of sequential checkpoint blockade in melanoma. Treatment indicated: randomized to nivolumab then ipilimumab (arm A) or the reverse (arm B). The protocol was immunoSEQ multiplex PCR, while the TCRdb copy is restricted to in-frame clones and leaves out a portion. The table lists over 10,000 clones, more than 75% of them singletons, with about a quarter in the top ten. The sample consisted of CD8+ T cells sorted from blood (inferred from file names), taken from a patient given nivolumab and ipilimumab in sequence. These receptor sequences come from a human donor with melanoma.

This chain connects TRBV19 to TRBJ2-3; 14 bases match TRBD2. Looked up from germline, CDR1 is LNHDA and CDR2 is SQIVND (reference sequence). This CDR3 has 14 amino acids. The trim removed 9 bases at V and 2 bases at J, leaving 1 base unmatched. CDR3: CARTSGGATDTQYF. CDR3 coding DNA: TGTGCCAGGACTAGCGGGGGGGCCACAGATACGCAGTATTTT.

V and J are TRBV5-5 and TRBJ1-2; no clear D. The CDR3 runs 14 residues. Germline CDR1 SGHKS, CDR2 YYEKEE (reference sequence). V lost 0 bases to trimming and J lost 4 bases, with 10 bases between them. The CDR3 region has the DNA TGTGCCAGCAGCTTGGGTTCAGACTTCTATGGCTACACCTTC. This translates into CASSLGSDFYGYTF.

For the CDR3, the DNA is TGTGCCTGGAGAACACACAGGGGACAGGGAGTGGCCGGGGCCAACGTCCTGACTTTC. It encodes CAWRTHRGQGVAGANVLTF. The chain joins TRBV30 to TRBJ2-6, with 9 bases aligning to TRBD1. The CDR3 is 19 residues long. Unmatched junction bases numbered 16, after V lost 3 bases and J lost 4 bases. Germline V gene lookup returns CDR1 GTSNPN and CDR2 SVGIG (reference sequence).